Following are 24 T cell receptor beta chains from one sample sequenced in a study of blood T cells in healthy people across ages. The use of a sample-barcoded 5' primer and a J-beta primer mix characterized a second PCR of about 6 to 11 cycles. From the 5' RACE reads, TCRdb called clonotypes with MiXCR, one entry per CDR3 protein. The sample gives 750,000 to 850,000 distinct CDR3 sequences, around a quarter of which show up once; approximately 4% is in the top ten. This same sample was also taken into another study, of T cells of mothers and their children.

The sequencing input was blood. Receptors originate from a boy between 10 and 17 years old in good health.

The chain recombines TRBV5-1 with TRBJ2-7; the match to TRBD2 covers 9 bases. TRBJ2-1 explains the end of the DNA better; the J call may be wrong. The CDR3 is 16 residues long. Germline CDR1 reads SGHRS; CDR2 reads YFSETQ. The CDR3 reads CASSPGGSGRNNEQFF. The CDR3 nucleotides read TGCGCCAGCAGCCCCGGCGGTAGCGGGAGAAATAATGAGCAGTTCTTC.

CDR3 protein: CASSLSRGGYGYTF. CDR3 nucleotide sequence: TGTGCCAGCAGCTTGAGCCGAGGGGGCTATGGCTACACCTTC. The chain carries TRBV7-8 and TRBJ1-2, with a tentative D call TRBD1 (6 bases). Trimming cost V 3 bases and J 4 bases, with 12 bases left between them. CDR1 SGHVS and CDR2 FQNEAQ come from the germline V gene. The length of the CDR3 is 14 residues.

CDR3 region: CASSYSKRVGRASGNTIYF. CDR3 DNA sequence: TGTGCCAGCAGTTACTCGAAAAGAGTCGGCAGGGCCTCTGGAAACACCATATATTTT. This chain links TRBV6-5 with TRBJ1-3; D may be TRBD1 (5 bases). V was trimmed by 0 bases and J by 0 bases, leaving 18 bases between them. The CDR3 runs to 19 residues. Germline CDR1 reads MNHEY; CDR2 reads SVGAGI.

The chain uses TRBV9 and TRBJ2-7; D is possibly TRBD1 or TRBD2 (7 bases each). This CDR3 region has 13 residues. V shed 6 bases and J shed 6 bases, with 16 bases lying between them. Germline CDR1 and CDR2: SGDLS and YYNGEE. The CDR3 is CASNRQGEGEQYF. In nucleotides, the CDR3 is TGTGCCAGCAACCGGCAGGGGGAGGGCGAGCAGTACTTC.

V usage is TRBV3-1 and J usage is TRBJ2-5; 12 bases agree with TRBD2. Per germline, CDR1 LGHDT and CDR2 YNNKEL (reference sequence). The CDR3 runs 19 residues. Unmatched junction bases numbered 13, after V lost 0 bases and J lost 5 bases. CDR3 bases: TGTGCCAGCAGCCAAGATTTGACTAGCGGGGGCCCCTGGTTTGAGACCCAGTACTTC. This translates into CASSQDLTSGGPWFETQYF.

This clonotype occurred a few times. CDR3 in DNA: TGTGCCAGCAGTTTAGGAAGCGACAGGGGGCGGGATACGCAGTATTTT. It specifies CASSLGSDRGRDTQYF. The V gene is TRBV12-3 or TRBV12-4, the J gene TRBJ2-3; 10 nucleotides align to TRBD1. The CDR3 is 16 amino acids. After removal of 1 base from V and 6 bases from J, the junction contained 7 bases not matched to a gene.

This clonotype was seen a few times. The junction departs from germline at one end; a sequencing error may be responsible. V gene TRBV6-5 combines with J gene TRBJ2-7; 9 positions agree with TRBD1. Germline lookup yields CDR1 MNHEY and CDR2 SVGAGI. This CDR3 has 16 amino acids. The CDR3 loop reads CASSYSAGTGSYEQYF. In nucleotides, the CDR3 is TGTGCCAGCAGCTACTCGGCCGGGACAGGGTCGTACGAGCAGTACTTC.

The CDR3 protein is CASSLVQDSTDTQYF. The CDR3 DNA reads as TGTGCCAGCAGCTTAGTGCAAGACAGCACAGATACGCAGTATTTT. The chain links TRBV11-2 to TRBJ2-3, with D unresolved. Germline loops: CDR1 SGHAT, CDR2 FQNNGV. V was clipped by 1 base and J by 0 bases, with 8 bases between them. CDR3 length: 15 amino acids.

The chain carries TRBV10-3 and TRBJ1-1; no clear D gene. Germline lookup yields CDR1 ENHRY and CDR2 SYGVKD. V lost 3 bases to trimming and J lost 4 bases, with 6 bases between them. This CDR3 region has 12 residues. The chain's CDR3 is CAISEYSTEAFF. The CDR3 nucleotides read TGTGCCATCAGTGAATACTCCACTGAAGCTTTCTTT.

The chain uses TRBV4-3 and TRBJ1-1; no firm D call. This CDR3 has 17 residues. Trimming took 4 bases from V and 4 from J, leaving 22 bases between them. Per the germline V gene, CDR1 is LGHNA and CDR2 is YSLEER. The CDR3 here is CASSPKPGEASGTEAFF. The CDR3 bases are TGCGCCAGCAGCCCAAAACCGGGAGAAGCTAGTGGCACTGAAGCTTTCTTT.

This clonotype was seen a few times. The J gene is TRBJ2-5, the V gene TRBV28; 12 bases fit TRBD2. V trimming: 3 bases; J trimming: 6 bases; junction bases outside the gene matches: 11. CDR1 and CDR2 (germline): MDHEN, SYDVKM. The CDR3 totals 17 residues. The CDR3 protein is CASSFRTSSGGAQTQYF. The CDR3 DNA reads as TGTGCCAGCAGTTTTAGAACATCTAGCGGGGGGGCACAGACCCAGTACTTC.

As regards this clonotype: A read error may produce the germline difference seen at one junction end. The genes are TRBV11-2 and TRBJ2-5; no clear D. Germline CDR1 SGHAT, CDR2 FQNNGV. The length of the CDR3 is 13 residues. This CDR3 is CACSFSIQETQYF. CDR3 nucleotide sequence: TGTGCCTGCAGCTTTTCCATTCAAGAGACCCAGTACTTC.

This clonotype has just a few counts. The V and J genes are TRBV4-1 and TRBJ1-1; D may be TRBD1 (5 bases). The ends were cut back, 4 bases at V and 11 bases at J, with 17 bases in the middle. Looked up from germline, CDR1 is MGHRA and CDR2 is YSYEKL. This CDR3 has 13 residues. In DNA form, the CDR3 reads TGCGCCAGCAGCCCCTCGGGGGAAGTCGATGCTTTCTTT. Translating gives CASSPSGEVDAFF.

This clonotype was detected only a few times. The chain combines TRBV4-1 with TRBJ2-2; unclear D gene. The V end was cut by 0 bases, the J end by 1 base, with 12 bases between. There are 17 residues in the CDR3. The germline CDR1 and CDR2 sequences are MGHRA and YSYEKL. Written as DNA, the CDR3 is TGCGCCAGCAGCCAAGATCAGACTGGCGTGAACACCGGGGAGCTGTTTTTT. The encoded protein is CASSQDQTGVNTGELFF.

J is TRBJ1-2 and V is TRBV7-9, with D possibly being TRBD1 (5 bases). V lost 5 bases to trimming and J lost 6 bases, with 13 bases between them. The CDR3 sequence is 13 residues long. Germline assignment: CDR1 SEHNR and CDR2 FQNEAQ (reference sequence). For the CDR3, the DNA is TGTGCCAGCAGCGCTCCCGGGGGGAATGGCTACACCTTC. This encodes CASSAPGGNGYTF.

The rearrangement uses TRBV28 and TRBJ2-4; 7 nucleotides line up with TRBD2. The CDR3 runs to 14 residues. CDR1 is MDHEN and CDR2 is SYDVKM in the germline V gene. Losses at the gene ends were 6 bases for V and 8 bases for J; bases not matched to a gene: 10. The CDR3 region has the DNA TGTGCCAGCAGCCAAGTTCCGGGAGGCGACATTCAGTACTTC. Translated: CASSQVPGGDIQYF.

The rearrangement uses TRBV28 and TRBJ2-1; D is perhaps TRBD2 (5 bases). The CDR3 loop spans 15 amino acids. Germline CDR1 and CDR2: MDHEN and SYDVKM. The germline V and J ends were trimmed by 7 bases and 10 bases, with 23 bases remaining between them. DNA of the CDR3: TGTGCCAGCACCACGGCCAGGTTTACAACGGGGGAGCAGTTCTTC. This sequence encodes CASTTARFTTGEQFF.

This chain connects TRBV28 to TRBJ2-3, with 10 nucleotides matching TRBD1. The junction had 5 bases not matched to a gene; V was cut back by 6 bases and J by 2 bases. Per germline, CDR1 MDHEN and CDR2 SYDVKM. This CDR3 has 15 amino acids. As DNA, the CDR3 is TGTGCCAGCAGCGACAGGGGGCAATACACAGATACGCAGTATTTT. It encodes CASSDRGQYTDTQYF.

This clonotype has a handful of counts. This chain's CDR3 is CSAGYTEAFF. The CDR3 bases are TGCAGTGCTGGCTACACTGAAGCTTTCTTT. The genes are TRBV20-1 and TRBJ1-1; D remains ambiguous. Per the germline V gene, CDR1 is DFQATT and CDR2 is SNEGSKA (reference sequence). The CDR3 is 10 residues long. With 5 bases removed from V and 3 bases from J, the gap between germline ends came to 4 bases.

This clonotype was found a few times. The chain combines TRBV10-3 with TRBJ2-7; the match to TRBD2 covers 12 bases. V lost 0 bases, J lost 13 bases, and 4 bases stayed unmatched. Germline V gives CDR1 ENHRY, CDR2 SYGVKD. The CDR3 is 13 residues long. This CDR3 reads CAISESGLAGLYF. The CDR3 DNA sequence: TGTGCCATCAGTGAGTCTGGACTAGCGGGGCTTTACTTC.

Concerning this clonotype: Sequence at one end of the junction differs from germline and may be a read error. The rearrangement links TRBV29-1 to TRBJ1-1; TRBD1 might be the D (6 bases). Germline assignment: CDR1 SQVTM and CDR2 ANQGSEA. This CDR3 has 13 residues. CDR3 sequence reads: CSIEGDNREEAFF. The CDR3 DNA reads TGCAGCATTGAAGGGGATAACAGGGAAGAAGCTTTCTTT.

This clonotype was recorded many times. The rearrangement links TRBV29-1 to TRBJ2-5; possibly TRBD2 for D (6 bases). Near its end, the DNA agrees better with TRBJ2-1, so the J call may be wrong. Germline V gene data show CDR1 as SQVTM and CDR2 as ANQGSEA. There are 12 residues in the CDR3. CDR3 DNA: TGCAGCGTGCAAATGGGGGGTAATGAGCAGTTCTTC. This encodes CSVQMGGNEQFF.

This clonotype was counted only a few times. An end of the junction differs from the germline gene, which may be a read error. V usage is TRBV7-3 and J usage is TRBJ2-5, with D tentatively TRBD2 (6 bases). Germline V gene sequence: CDR1 SGHTA, CDR2 FQGTGA. The CDR3 is 13 residues long. The chain's CDR3 is CASSLTGGETQHF. CDR3 coding DNA: TGTGCCAGCAGCTTAACGGGAGGCGAGACCCAGCACTTC.

This clonotype turned up a few times. This sequence joins TRBV28 and TRBJ1-2; D gene uncertain. Trimming left V 2 bases short and J 4 bases short, with 11 bases between. CDR1 and CDR2 (germline): MDHEN, SYDVKM. This CDR3 has 14 residues. The CDR3 DNA reads as TGTGCCAGCAGTTTAACCCCCGGGCGCTATGGCTACACCTTC. It translates to CASSLTPGRYGYTF.